The 24 T cell receptor beta chains in this list originate from one sample, sequenced in a study of blood T cell repertoires in COVID-19. Assay: immunoSEQ multiplex PCR; the TCRdb copy retains only in-frame clones and omits some. The table lists about 270,000 clones, less than 95% of them singletons. Material for sequencing was PBMCs or T cells enriched from blood (not recorded which). These receptors came from a man aged 40-50 years who had been exposed to COVID-19.

This clone showed up just a few times. J is TRBJ1-5 and V is TRBV18, with 10 bases matching TRBD1. The CDR3 is made up of 14 amino acids. The V segment lost 2 bases and the J segment 5 bases; nucleotides outside the gene matches: 0. CDR1 KGHSH and CDR2 LQKENI come from the germline V gene. The CDR3 DNA follows: TGTGCCAGCTCACCAGGGACAGGGGATCAGCCCCAGCATTTT. The encoded protein is CASSPGTGDQPQHF.

The V call is TRBV18, the J call TRBJ2-7, with D possibly matching TRBD1 (5 bases). V lost 3 bases and J lost 7, with 10 bases in between. The CDR3 loop spans 12 amino acids. Germline V gene lookup returns CDR1 KGHSH and CDR2 LQKENI. CDR3 residues: CASSPTEVEQYF. CDR3 in DNA: TGTGCCAGCTCACCGACAGAAGTGGAGCAGTACTTC.

V usage is TRBV11-2 and J usage is TRBJ2-3; the match to TRBD1 covers 7 bases. The ends lost 3 bases at V and 2 bases at J; junction bases unmatched: 2. CDR1 SGHAT and CDR2 FQNNGV come from the germline V gene. The CDR3 is 14 amino acids. As DNA, the CDR3 is TGTGCCAGCAGCTTCGGACAGGCCACAGATACGCAGTATTTT. As protein: CASSFGQATDTQYF.

The V call is TRBV5-3, the J call TRBJ1-1; no clear D gene. TRBV5-3 is labeled an ORF, and its function is uncertain. The CDR3 consists of 12 residues. V shed 0 bases and J shed 5 bases, with 5 bases lying between them. The chain's CDR3 is CARSLARTEAFF. CDR3 nucleotide sequence: TGTGCCAGAAGCTTGGCTCGGACTGAAGCTTTCTTT.

The gene calls are TRBV28 and TRBJ1-4; 7 bases map to TRBD1. V shed 6 bases and J 1 base; nucleotides not matched to a gene: 8. Germline CDR1 is MDHEN and CDR2 is SYDVKM. CDR3 size: 16 residues. The CDR3 sequence is CASSPEGALTNEKLFF. The CDR3 coding sequence is TGTGCCAGCAGCCCAGAGGGGGCTTTAACTAATGAAAAACTGTTTTTT.

The chain combines TRBV6-1 with TRBJ1-3; D not resolved. The ends were cut back, 2 bases at V and 2 bases at J, with 16 bases in the middle. This CDR3 is built from 17 residues. Germline V gene data show CDR1 as MNHNS and CDR2 as SASEGT. The CDR3 bases are TGTGCCAGCAGTGAAACTATATTACAAGAAGCTGGAAACACCATATATTTT. Amino acid sequence: CASSETILQEAGNTIYF.

This clone was counted a single time. The chain recombines TRBV12-3 or TRBV12-4 with TRBJ2-7; D is ambiguous. Trimming cost V 2 bases and J 2 bases, with 7 bases left between them. The CDR3 length is 13 residues. CDR3 region: CASSLSDTYEQYF. DNA for the CDR3: TGTGCCAGCAGTTTAAGTGACACCTACGAGCAGTACTTC.

The chain carries TRBV20-1 and TRBJ2-7; possible D gene TRBD2, 5 bases. The germline gives CDR1 DFQATT, CDR2 SNEGSKA (reference sequence). The length of the CDR3 is 10 residues. Trimming left V 3 bases short and J 6 bases short, with 6 bases between. DNA for the CDR3: TGCAGTGCTAGGGACTCCGAGCAGTACTTC. This encodes CSARDSEQYF.

This clone was detected once. J is TRBJ2-1 and V is TRBV7-9; possibly TRBD2 for D (6 bases). The CDR3 length is 14 residues. V dropped 1 base and J dropped 5 bases, with 9 bases sitting between them. CDR1 is SEHNR, CDR2 FQNEAQ, per germline (reference sequence). Here the CDR3 DNA reads TGTGCCAGCAGCTTAGTTAGCGGAGACAATGAGCAGTTCTTC. Residues: CASSLVSGDNEQFF.

V and J are TRBV27 and TRBJ2-7; D may be TRBD1 (6 bases). Germline assignment: CDR1 MNHEY and CDR2 SMNVEV (reference sequence). This CDR3 spans 16 amino acids. Trimming removed 6 bases from V and 0 bases from J, with 18 bases in between. The CDR3 is CASRFPGDKNSYEQYF. The CDR3 nucleotides are TGTGCCAGCAGATTCCCAGGGGACAAAAACTCCTACGAGCAGTACTTC.

V is TRBV11-2 and J is TRBJ1-5; possibly TRBD1 for D (5 bases). In germline, CDR1 is SGHAT, CDR2 FQNNGV. The CDR3 spans 15 residues. Trimming left V 0 bases short and J 5 bases short, with 11 bases between. For the CDR3, the DNA is TGTGCCAGCAGCTTAGATGTGACAGTGGATCAGCCCCAGCATTTT. Its translation: CASSLDVTVDQPQHF. Using reference TRBV11-2 and TRBJ1-5 for the parts outside the CDR3, the full variable domain is EAGVAQSPRYKIIEKRQSVAFWCNPISGHATLYWYQQILGQGPKLLIQFQNNGVVDDSQLPKDRFSAERLKGVDSTLKIQPAKLEDSAVYLCASSLDVTVDQPQHFGDGTRLSIL.

The chain employs TRBV5-1 and TRBJ2-2, with unresolved D. V lost 4 bases, J lost 7 bases, and 5 bases lay in between. Germline V lookup: CDR1 SGHRS, CDR2 YFSETQ. The CDR3 totals 11 residues. The CDR3 reads CASSKSGELFF. The CDR3 DNA is TGCGCCAGCAGCAAGAGCGGGGAGCTGTTTTTT.

The chain has TRBV30 and TRBJ2-1, with D perhaps TRBD1 (5 bases). Germline CDR1 is GTSNPN and CDR2 is SVGIG (reference sequence). Deletions cut 3 bases from V and 8 bases from J, with 14 bases between. This CDR3 is built from 13 residues. The CDR3 spells CAWRTPGFDEQFF. As DNA, the CDR3 is TGTGCCTGGAGGACGCCAGGGTTTGATGAGCAGTTCTTC.

This clone appeared a single time. The rearrangement joins TRBV3-1 (or the pseudogene TRBV3-2) to TRBJ2-7; D may be TRBD2 (7 bases). V was shortened by 0 bases and J by 5 bases, with 17 bases between the two germline ends. This CDR3 region has 16 residues. Germline CDR1 is LGHDT and CDR2 is YNNKEL (reference sequence). CDR3 amino acids: CASSQENPGGADEQYF. The CDR3 DNA reads TGTGCCAGCAGCCAAGAAAACCCGGGGGGCGCGGACGAGCAGTACTTC.

This chain uses TRBV4-1 with TRBJ1-1; TRBD1 matches 11 bases. CDR3 length: 17 amino acids. Germline V gene data show CDR1 as MGHRA and CDR2 as YSYEKL. V trimming: 2 bases; J trimming: 6 bases; junction bases outside the gene matches: 11. The CDR3 DNA follows: TGCGCCAGCAGCCAACCTACGGACAGGGGGCGCGTTCCTGAAGCTTTCTTT. It codes for CASSQPTDRGRVPEAFF.

This chain uses TRBV5-5 with TRBJ2-7; TRBD2 matches 11 bases. Germline V gene lookup returns CDR1 SGHKS and CDR2 YYEKEE (reference sequence). J gave up 5 bases and V 1 base, and 8 bases lay outside the gene matches. The CDR3 loop spans 16 amino acids. The CDR3 coding sequence is TGTGCCAGCAGCTTGAATGGTCTAGCGGGAGGCGACGAGCAGTACTTC. This gives the protein CASSLNGLAGGDEQYF. The whole variable domain, filled in from reference TRBV5-5 and TRBJ2-7, reads DAGVTQSPTHLIKTRGQQVTLRCSPISGHKSVSWYQQVLGQGPQFIFQYYEKEERGRGNFPDRFSARQFPNYSSELNVNALLLGDSALYLCASSLNGLAGGDEQYFGPGTRLTVT.

The chain uses TRBV4-1 and TRBJ1-2, with 9 bases fitting TRBD1. Unmatched junction bases numbered 5, after V lost 3 bases and J lost 0 bases. The CDR3 length is 16 residues. CDR1 is MGHRA, CDR2 YSYEKL, per germline. The CDR3 loop is CASSQVQGAPNYGYTF. The CDR3 coding sequence is TGCGCCAGCAGCCAGGTACAGGGGGCCCCTAACTATGGCTACACCTTC.

The chain uses TRBV6-1 and TRBJ1-5, with unresolved D. V was shortened by 2 bases and J by 4 bases, with 9 bases between the two germline ends. This CDR3 spans 14 amino acids. Per germline, CDR1 MNHNS and CDR2 SASEGT. The CDR3 protein is CASSERPENQPQHF. CDR3 nucleotides: TGTGCCAGCAGTGAACGGCCGGAGAATCAGCCCCAGCATTTT.

The chain has TRBV7-9 and TRBJ1-3, with a tentative D call TRBD1 (5 bases). This CDR3 is 17 amino acids long. Trimming cost V 0 bases and J 0 bases, with 12 bases left between them. CDR1 is SEHNR and CDR2 is FQNEAQ in the germline V gene (reference sequence). The CDR3 sequence is CASSLAPSGNSGNTIYF. As DNA, the CDR3 is TGTGCCAGCAGCTTAGCGCCTTCAGGGAACTCTGGAAACACCATATATTTT.

The chain carries TRBV11-3 and TRBJ2-3; the D gene is possibly TRBD1 (6 bases). CDR1 and CDR2 from the germline V gene are SGHNT and YENEEA. The germline V and J ends were trimmed by 2 bases and 2 bases, with 11 bases remaining between them. The CDR3 is 15 amino acids. Here the CDR3 DNA reads TGTGCCAGCAGCTTAAAAGGGGGATACACAGATACGCAGTATTTT. It translates to CASSLKGGYTDTQYF.

This clone has just one count. The CDR3 protein is CASKPNPNYGYTF. In DNA, the CDR3 is TGTGCCAGCAAGCCGAACCCTAACTATGGCTACACCTTC. V and J are TRBV6-5 and TRBJ1-2; D gene uncertain. CDR1 and CDR2 (germline): MNHEY, SVGAGI. Trimming removed 7 bases from V and 0 bases from J, with 9 bases in between. The CDR3 length is 13 residues.

The chain has TRBV19 and TRBJ2-1, with 7 bases identical to TRBD1. This CDR3 region has 15 residues. The V and J ends lost 2 bases and 4 bases, in that order; junction bases with no gene match: 5. CDR1 LNHDA and CDR2 SQIVND come from the germline V gene (reference sequence). The CDR3 loop is CASSISGTAYNEQFF. The DNA of the CDR3 is TGTGCCAGTAGTATATCCGGGACAGCTTACAATGAGCAGTTCTTC.

For the CDR3, the DNA is TGTGCCAGCAGCGGGGGACACAACACCGGGGAGCTGTTTTTT. Encoded protein: CASSGGHNTGELFF. The rearrangement links TRBV9 to TRBJ2-2; D may be TRBD1 (6 bases). The CDR3 runs 14 residues. Germline V gene data show CDR1 as SGDLS and CDR2 as YYNGEE. Trimming removed 3 bases at V and 2 bases at J, with 8 bases between.

The rearrangement joins TRBV9 to TRBJ2-1; TRBD2 might be the D (5 bases). V was pared by 2 bases and J by 2 bases, with 11 bases between. Germline V gives CDR1 SGDLS, CDR2 YYNGEE. The CDR3 has 15 residues. CDR3 nucleotide sequence: TGTGCCAGCAGCGTTTCGGGAAGAGCCTACAATGAGCAGTTCTTC. It translates to CASSVSGRAYNEQFF.